This entry lists 4 T cell receptor beta chains sequenced from one sample in a study of somatic mutations in cytotoxic T cells in rheumatoid arthritis. Profiling relied on immunoSEQ multiplex PCR, and the TCRdb table lists in-frame clones only, not all of them. This sample has some 9,600 clones, with around 90% found just once. The sequenced material came from CD8+ T cells sorted from blood. The receptors were gathered from a woman under 30 with rheumatoid arthritis.

The rearrangement links TRBV6-1 to TRBJ2-7; TRBD1 aligns across 8 bases. In germline, CDR1 is MNHNS, CDR2 SASEGT. There are 15 residues in the CDR3. V was pared by 8 bases and J by 5 bases, with 14 bases of the junction left unmatched. The CDR3: CASGGQGQGWDEQYF. CDR3 in DNA: TGTGCCAGCGGAGGACAGGGACAAGGTTGGGACGAGCAGTACTTC.

This rearrangement joins TRBV29-1 to TRBJ1-1, with D hard to call. The CDR3 is made up of 14 amino acids. CDR1 and CDR2 (germline): SQVTM, ANQGSEA. V lost 5 bases to trimming and J lost 4 bases, with 17 bases between them. For the CDR3, the DNA is TGCAGCGTTTCTCTGAGCGGTGGGGTCACTGAAGCTTTCTTT. Its translation is CSVSLSGGVTEAFF.

This chain links TRBV4-1 with TRBJ1-2; 11 bases are a match to TRBD1. After removal of 7 bases from V and 7 bases from J, the junction contained 5 bases not matched to a gene. Germline CDR1 MGHRA, CDR2 YSYEKL. The length of the CDR3 is 13 residues. The DNA for the CDR3 is TGCGCCAGCAACGGACAGGGGGCGTTTGGCTACACCTTC. Translation gives CASNGQGAFGYTF.

The genes are TRBV10-2 and TRBJ1-1, with a weak D call TRBD1 (6 bases). The CDR3 contains 13 residues. With 10 bases removed from V and 0 bases from J, the gap between germline ends came to 12 bases. Germline V gene data show CDR1 as WSHSY and CDR2 as SAAADI. The CDR3 DNA reads as TGCGCCAACCGACAGGACATGAACACTGAAGCTTTCTTT. Encoded protein: CANRQDMNTEAFF.